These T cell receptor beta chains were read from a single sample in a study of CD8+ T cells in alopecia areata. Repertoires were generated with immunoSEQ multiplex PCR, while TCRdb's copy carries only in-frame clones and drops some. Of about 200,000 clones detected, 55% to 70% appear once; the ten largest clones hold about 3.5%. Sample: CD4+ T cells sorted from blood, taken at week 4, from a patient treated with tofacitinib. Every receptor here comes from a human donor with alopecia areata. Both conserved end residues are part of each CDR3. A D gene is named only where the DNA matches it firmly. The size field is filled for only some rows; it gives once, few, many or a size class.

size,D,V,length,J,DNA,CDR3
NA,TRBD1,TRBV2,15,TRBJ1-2,TGTGCCAGCAGTGGAACCGGGACAGGGAACTATGGCTACACCTTC,CASSGTGTGNYGYTF
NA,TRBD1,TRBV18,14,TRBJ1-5,TGTGCCAGCTCACCGGGACAGGGCAATCAGCCCCAGCATTTT,CASSPGQGNQPQHF
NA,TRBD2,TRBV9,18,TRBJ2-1,TGTGCCAGCAGCGTACTTCCTAGCGGGGGGGATTCCTACAATGAGCAGTTCTTC,CASSVLPSGGDSYNEQFF
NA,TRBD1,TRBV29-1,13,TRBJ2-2,TGCAGCGCCGGGACAGACTACACCGGGGAGCTGTTTTTT,CSAGTDYTGELFF
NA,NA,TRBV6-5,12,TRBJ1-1,TGTGCCAGCAGCCCCCCGGGGAGCGAGGCTTTCTTT,CASSPPGSEAFF
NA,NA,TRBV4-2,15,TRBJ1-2,TGTGCCAGCAGCCCCAATCGGGGTACTAACTATGGCTACACCTTC,CASSPNRGTNYGYTF
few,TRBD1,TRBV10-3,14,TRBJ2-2,TGTGCCGCCCAGGGGACAGGGAACACCGGGGAGCTGTTTTTT,CAAQGTGNTGELFF
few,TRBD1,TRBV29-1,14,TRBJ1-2,TGCAGCGTTGACTCGACAGGGGTTAACTATGGCTACACCTTC,CSVDSTGVNYGYTF
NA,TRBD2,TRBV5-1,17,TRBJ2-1,TGCGCCAGCAGCTTCGCCGGACTAGCGGGGCCCTACAATGAGCAGTTCTTC,CASSFAGLAGPYNEQFF
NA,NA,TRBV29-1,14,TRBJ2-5,TGCAGCGTTGAAGGCGGGATGTACCAAGAGACCCAGTACTTC,CSVEGGMYQETQYF
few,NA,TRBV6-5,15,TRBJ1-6,TGTGCCAGCAGTTCCTCGGTACAGCATAATTCACCCCTCCACTTT,CASSSSVQHNSPLHF
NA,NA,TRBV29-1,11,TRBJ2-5,TGCAGCGTAGGAAGTCGGGAGACCCAGTACTTC,CSVGSRETQYF
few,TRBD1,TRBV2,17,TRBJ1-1,TGTGCCAGCAGTGAAGCGGGGACAGGGCATACGAACACTGAAGCTTTCTTT,CASSEAGTGHTNTEAFF
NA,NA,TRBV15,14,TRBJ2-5,TGTGCCACCAGCAGAAATGAGGGAGTTAGGACCCAGTACTTC,CATSRNEGVRTQYF
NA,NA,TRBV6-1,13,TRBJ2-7,TGTGCCAGCATGTCCCGAGGGAAGGACGAGCAGTACTTC,CASMSRGKDEQYF
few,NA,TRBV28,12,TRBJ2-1,TGTGCCAGCACCACAGGTATCAATGAGCAGTTCTTC,CASTTGINEQFF
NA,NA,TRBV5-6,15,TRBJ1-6,TGTGCCAGCAGCTCCCCTAGGGGGTCCAATTCACCCCTCCACTTT,CASSSPRGSNSPLHF
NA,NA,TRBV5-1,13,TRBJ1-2,TGCGCCAGCAGCTTGTCCGAGAACTATGGCTACACCTTC,CASSLSENYGYTF
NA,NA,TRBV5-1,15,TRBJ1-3,TGCGCCAGCAGCTTGAGCGGGTCCTCTGGAAACACCATATATTTT,CASSLSGSSGNTIYF
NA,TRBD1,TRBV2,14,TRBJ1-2,TGTGCCAGCAGTGTGGAACAGGGGGGCCATGGCTACACCTTC,CASSVEQGGHGYTF
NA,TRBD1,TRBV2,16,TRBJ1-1,TGTGCCAGCAGTCAAACGACAGGGAGGATGAACACTGAAGCTTTCTTT,CASSQTTGRMNTEAFF
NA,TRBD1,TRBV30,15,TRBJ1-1,TGTGCCTGGAGTAAGCCCGGGACAGGGAGGACTGAAGCTTTCTTT,CAWSKPGTGRTEAFF
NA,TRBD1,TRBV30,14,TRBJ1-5,TGTGCCTGGAGCCGGACAGGGTGGGTTCAGCCCCAGCATTTT,CAWSRTGWVQPQHF